This T cell receptor beta chain originates from a study of OX40 agonist ivuxolimab in advanced cancers. On the study more broadly: Dose-escalation patients were diagnosed with hepatocellular carcinoma, melanoma, renal cell cancer or head and neck cancer. It was permissible to have had prior anti-PD-1, anti-PD-L1 or anti-CTLA-4 therapy, and 40% had some. General observations from the study: CD4+ and CD8+ blood T cells expanded clonally by week 6 at 0.1 to 3.0 mg/kg. Antigen specificity of clonally expanded peripheral T cells was not established.

To note about this clone: What it recognizes is unknown.

The CDR3 totals 16 residues. Trimming cost V 6 bases and J 0 bases, with 15 bases left between them. Germline V gives CDR1 MNHNY, CDR2 SVGAGI (reference sequence). TCRdb's table, derived via immunoSEQ multiplex PCR, lists solely in-frame clones and lacks some. This sample has fewer than 80,000 clones, with approximately 83% found just once. This clonotype was obtained from an adult with an advanced solid tumor such as melanoma, head and neck, liver or kidney cancer. The chain links TRBV6-6 to TRBJ1-3; maybe TRBD1 (6 bases). Sample: CD4+ or CD8+ T cells sorted from blood, taken in a trial of the OX40 agonist ivuxolimab. The CDR3 DNA sequence: TGTGCCAGCAGGTCTACACAGGGATACTCTGGAAACACCATATATTTT. Its protein product is CASRSTQGYSGNTIYF.